The 21 T cell receptor beta chains reported below all come from one sample, sequenced in a study of Ad26.COV2.S vaccination and SARS-CoV-2 variants. Treatment meaning: about 20 received Ad26.COV2.S at low or high dose, single or two shots; 5 received placebo; per-sample allocation not given. Sampling was done on day 63 after the first vaccine or placebo injection. Produced via immunoSEQ multiplex PCR; TCRdb's table is partial and in-frame only. This sample has about 400,000 clones; under 90% occur once, and the top ten carry about 7.1%. The sequencing used peripheral blood, collected in a trial of Ad26.COV2.S vaccine versus placebo. All receptors come from a person aged 18-60 years who received the Ad26.COV2.S COVID-19 vaccine or a placebo.

The chain links TRBV29-1 to TRBJ1-2; D is possibly TRBD1 (6 bases). CDR1 and CDR2 (germline): SQVTM, ANQGSEA. The V and J ends lost 0 bases and 8 bases respectively, with 16 bases between them. The length of the CDR3 is 14 residues. CDR3 DNA sequence: TGCAGCGTTGAAGATCGATGGGGGCTCTGGGGCTACACCTTC. Amino acid sequence: CSVEDRWGLWGYTF.

This clone has only a few counts. The CDR3 sequence: CASSSYRGRNTEAFF. CDR3 nucleotide sequence: TGTGCCAGCAGCTCTTACAGGGGAAGGAACACTGAAGCTTTCTTT. The V call is TRBV11-3, the J call TRBJ1-1; 7 positions agree with TRBD1. There are 15 residues in the CDR3. J gave up 1 base and V 4 bases, and 6 bases lay outside the gene matches. Germline V gene lookup returns CDR1 SGHNT and CDR2 YENEEA.

The chain has TRBV5-1 and TRBJ1-4; 9 bases agree with TRBD1. Looked up from germline, CDR1 is SGHRS and CDR2 is YFSETQ. The CDR3 runs to 14 residues. J lost 5 bases, V lost 4 bases, and 3 bases had no gene match. CDR3 in amino acids: CASSTGQGNEKLFF. The CDR3 DNA reads TGCGCCAGCAGCACTGGACAGGGGAATGAAAAACTGTTTTTT.

This chain connects TRBV15 to TRBJ1-4; D is unclear. V gave up 0 bases and J gave up 8 bases, with 13 bases separating them. The CDR3 totals 15 residues. From germline, CDR1 is LNHNV and CDR2 YYDKDF (reference sequence). This chain's CDR3 is CATSRDWRNGEKLFF. Written as DNA, the CDR3 is TGTGCCACCAGCAGAGATTGGAGGAACGGGGAAAAACTGTTTTTT.

The chain carries TRBV11-2 and TRBJ2-7; a possible D gene is TRBD2 (6 bases). Trimming removed 0 bases at V and 5 bases at J, with 8 bases between. The germline V gene encodes CDR1 SGHAT and CDR2 FQNNGV. The length of the CDR3 is 13 residues. For the CDR3, the DNA is TGTGCCAGCAGCTTAGAACTAGCCCACGAGCAGTACTTC. It specifies CASSLELAHEQYF.

Only a few counts were recorded for this clone. V is TRBV6-2 or TRBV6-3 and J is TRBJ2-7, with D tentatively TRBD2 (6 bases). Trimming took 0 bases from V and 3 from J, leaving 12 bases between them. Germline assignment: CDR1 MNHEY and CDR2 SVGEGT. The CDR3 covers 15 residues. This chain's CDR3 is CASSYSGLASYEQYF. The CDR3 nucleotides read TGTGCCAGCAGTTACTCGGGGCTAGCGAGCTACGAGCAGTACTTC.

The chain employs TRBV3-1 (or the pseudogene TRBV3-2) and TRBJ2-3, with TRBD2 identical over 8 bases. Trimming removed 7 bases from V and 3 bases from J; junction bases left unmatched: 6. Germline assignment: CDR1 LGHDT and CDR2 YNNKEL (reference sequence). This CDR3 has 14 amino acids. The chain's CDR3 is CASNRGGRTDTQYF. CDR3 coding DNA: TGTGCCAGCAACCGGGGCGGGAGGACAGATACGCAGTATTTT.

This rearrangement joins TRBV18 to TRBJ1-4; the D gene is possibly TRBD1 (5 bases). The ends were cut back, 3 bases at V and 8 bases at J, with 7 bases in the middle. The CDR3 is made up of 12 amino acids. Germline V gene lookup returns CDR1 KGHSH and CDR2 LQKENI. The CDR3 DNA sequence: TGTGCCAGCTCACCTTGGGGGGAAAAACTGTTTTTT. This encodes CASSPWGEKLFF.

The chain is built from TRBV20-1 and TRBJ2-7; 7 positions agree with TRBD1. Unmatched junction bases numbered 11, after V lost 3 bases and J lost 3 bases. CDR3 size: 15 residues. The germline gives CDR1 DFQATT, CDR2 SNEGSKA (reference sequence). The CDR3 loop is CSASLKTGPFYEQYF. In DNA form, the CDR3 reads TGCAGTGCTAGTCTGAAGACAGGGCCCTTCTACGAGCAGTACTTC.

V usage is TRBV19 and J usage is TRBJ2-2; 8 bases fit TRBD2. The CDR3 spans 15 residues. Germline CDR1 and CDR2: LNHDA and SQIVND (reference sequence). V was pared by 3 bases and J by 0 bases, with 0 bases of the junction left unmatched. CDR3 sequence (DNA): TGTGCCAGTAGTATGGGACTAGCGAACACCGGGGAGCTGTTTTTT. Translating gives CASSMGLANTGELFF.

The chain is built from TRBV4-1 and TRBJ2-3; TRBD2 is a possible D gene (7 bases). Looked up from germline, CDR1 is MGHRA and CDR2 is YSYEKL. There are 19 residues in the CDR3. V gave up 1 base and J gave up 0 bases, with 20 bases separating them. This chain's CDR3 is CASSQVIGGPPQSTDTQYF. CDR3 nucleotide sequence: TGCGCCAGCAGCCAAGTTATCGGGGGGCCTCCCCAAAGCACAGATACGCAGTATTTT.

This clone was seen a few times. This sequence joins TRBV9 and TRBJ2-1; D gene unclear. The CDR3 sequence is 12 residues long. The V gene lost 4 bases and the J gene lost 7 bases, with 9 bases spanning the gap. CDR1 is SGDLS and CDR2 is YYNGEE in the germline V gene. The CDR3 is CASSSLPNEQFF. The DNA of the CDR3 is TGTGCCAGCAGCTCCCTACCAAATGAGCAGTTCTTC.

This chain connects TRBV5-1 to TRBJ2-3; 7 nucleotides line up with TRBD1. Trimming took 3 bases from V and 3 from J; bases not matched to a gene: 4. Per germline, CDR1 SGHRS and CDR2 YFSETQ. The CDR3 runs to 14 residues. CDR3 sequence reads: CASSSGQRTDTQYF. The CDR3 DNA is TGCGCCAGCAGCTCGGGACAGAGAACAGATACGCAGTATTTT. Combining the CDR3 with reference TRBV5-1 and TRBJ2-3 gives the whole variable domain KAGVTQTPRYLIKTRGQQVTLSCSPISGHRSVSWYQQTPGQGLQFLFEYFSETQRNKGNFPGRFSGRQFSNSRSEMNVSTLELGDSALYLCASSSGQRTDTQYFGPGTRLTVL.

A remark on this clone: The junction does not match germline at one end; this may be a read error. This sample also contains other DNA sequences that code for the same CDR3. V usage is TRBV7-3 and J usage is TRBJ2-2; 9 bases fit TRBD2. CDR1 is SGHTA and CDR2 is FQGTGA in the germline V gene. The length of the CDR3 is 15 residues. The CDR3: CASSLTSGRAGELFF. The CDR3 coding sequence is TGTGCCAGCAGCCTAACTAGCGGGCGGGCCGGGGAGCTGTTTTTT.

The gene calls are TRBV19 and TRBJ1-3; D gene ambiguous. Germline V gene data show CDR1 as LNHDA and CDR2 as SQIVND (reference sequence). The CDR3 runs 13 residues. Trimming left V 6 bases short and J 5 bases short, with 11 bases between. The DNA for the CDR3 is TGTGCCAGTAGAACGGGAAACAGAAACACCATATATTTT. Translation gives CASRTGNRNTIYF.

This chain links TRBV9 with TRBJ1-3; no reliable D call. Between the trimmed V and J ends, which lost 10 bases and 0 bases, there was a span of 17 bases. The CDR3 is 15 amino acids. CDR1 is SGDLS, CDR2 YYNGEE, per germline. This CDR3 reads CASQSASSSGNTIYF. The CDR3 DNA follows: TGTGCCTCCCAGTCAGCCAGCTCCTCTGGAAACACCATATATTTT.

Only a few counts were recorded for this clone. Other DNA variants within this sample encode the same CDR3. This chain links TRBV18 with TRBJ2-1; perhaps TRBD1 as D (5 bases). The CDR3 runs 13 residues. Trimming shortened V by 3 bases and J by 3 bases, and 6 bases separated the two germline ends. Germline V gene sequence: CDR1 KGHSH, CDR2 LQKENI. Written as DNA, the CDR3 is TGTGCCAGCTCACCTCAGGGCTACAATGAGCAGTTCTTC. Translation gives CASSPQGYNEQFF.

The V gene is TRBV29-1, the J gene TRBJ2-7; no clear D gene. The ends were cut back, 2 bases at V and 0 bases at J, with 14 bases in the middle. The CDR3 runs 15 residues. The germline gives CDR1 SQVTM, CDR2 ANQGSEA. CDR3 sequence: CSVEIFVTGSYEQYF. The CDR3 DNA reads TGCAGCGTTGAAATTTTTGTTACGGGCTCCTACGAGCAGTACTTC.

The rearrangement uses TRBV7-2 and TRBJ2-3, with TRBD1 as a possible D gene (7 bases). CDR1 SGHTA and CDR2 FQGNSA come from the germline V gene. The length of the CDR3 is 14 residues. V was pared by 1 base and J by 9 bases, with 14 bases between. The CDR3 sequence is CASSLETGEVTQYF. Here the CDR3 DNA reads TGTGCCAGCAGCTTAGAAACAGGGGAGGTGACGCAGTATTTT.

This CDR3 is CASIEAGITDTQYF. The CDR3 region has the DNA TGTGCCAGCATCGAAGCGGGTATCACAGATACGCAGTATTTT. The chain couples TRBV13 to TRBJ2-3; weak D call: TRBD2 (6 bases). The germline V gene encodes CDR1 PRHDT and CDR2 FYEKMQ (reference sequence). The CDR3 is made up of 14 amino acids. Trimming removed 7 bases from V and 2 bases from J, with 13 bases in between.

V and J are TRBV18 and TRBJ1-1, with TRBD1 matching 7 bases. The CDR3 sequence is 14 residues long. Germline V gives CDR1 KGHSH, CDR2 LQKENI. Losses at the gene ends were 4 bases for V and 0 bases for J; bases not matched to a gene: 2. CDR3 sequence: CASSQQGLNTEAFF. CDR3 coding DNA: TGTGCCAGCTCACAACAGGGGCTGAACACTGAAGCTTTCTTT.